What follows describes a single T cell receptor (beta chain). The antigen is undetermined. The CDR3 contains 11 residues. V dropped 6 bases and J dropped 4 bases, with 9 bases sitting between them. The germline V gene has CDR1 DFQATT and CDR2 SNEGSKA (reference sequence). The data originate from a study of blood T cells in healthy people across ages. Study findings and constraints: Diversity was higher, and naive CD4+ cells more numerous, in long-lived donors than in aged donors. Strong correlation linked observed beta diversity and percent naive T cells. Older individuals had lower TCR beta diversity per million T cells (the decline was roughly linear).

The study isolated at least 6.5 million PBMCs from each sample. Through a sample-barcoded 5' primer and a J-beta primer mix, a second PCR was run for 7 to 11 cycles. TCRdb fed the 5' RACE reads into MiXCR, producing one record per CDR3 protein. The sample holds about 2 million distinct CDR3 sequences, roughly 50% seen once. The chain has TRBV20-1 and TRBJ1-1; D is unclear. This receptor was taken from a woman aged 40 to 55 in good health. The sequencing input was blood. The CDR3 spells CSAHLGTEAFF. The CDR3 DNA is TGCAGTGCCCATCTCGGCACTGAAGCTTTCTTT.